These 6 T cell receptor beta chains originate from one sample sequenced in a study of blood T cell repertoires in COVID-19. Only in-frame clones appear in the TCRdb table, and some are missing; sequencing was by immunoSEQ multiplex PCR. The sample carries about 140,000 clones, more than 75% recorded once. The specimen sequenced was peripheral blood. Every receptor here comes from a woman aged 40 to 55 with acute or convalescent COVID-19.

This sequence joins TRBV7-2 and TRBJ2-3, with D possibly matching TRBD2 (5 bases). The V end was cut by 1 base, the J end by 4 bases, with 9 bases between. Per germline, CDR1 SGHTA and CDR2 FQGNSA. The CDR3 is 14 amino acids. CDR3 coding DNA: TGTGCCAGCAGCTTAGTAGGGAGCGCAGATACGCAGTATTTT. It encodes CASSLVGSADTQYF.

V is TRBV5-1 and J is TRBJ2-3; 11 bases fit TRBD2. V was clipped by 4 bases and J by 2 bases; unmatched bases: 6. Germline CDR1 SGHRS, CDR2 YFSETQ. This CDR3 is built from 16 residues. The CDR3 here is CASSPGTSGSTDTQYF. The CDR3 DNA follows: TGCGCCAGCAGCCCTGGGACTAGCGGATCCACAGATACGCAGTATTTT.

The V and J genes are TRBV5-1 and TRBJ1-2; 9 bases agree with TRBD1. V gave up 4 bases and J gave up 4 bases; unmatched junction bases: 8. The CDR3 has 15 amino acids. Germline-derived CDR1 and CDR2 are SGHRS and YFSETQ. This CDR3 reads CASSVQQGAAYGYTF. The CDR3, as DNA: TGCGCCAGCAGCGTACAACAGGGGGCAGCCTATGGCTACACCTTC. The full variable domain, completed using reference TRBV5-1 and TRBJ1-2, is KAGVTQTPRYLIKTRGQQVTLSCSPISGHRSVSWYQQTPGQGLQFLFEYFSETQRNKGNFPGRFSGRQFSNSRSEMNVSTLELGDSALYLCASSVQQGAAYGYTFGSGTRLTVV.

The chain links TRBV9 to TRBJ1-2; 9 bases are shared with TRBD1. The CDR3 loop spans 12 amino acids. Trimming cost V 5 bases and J 6 bases; bases outside gene matches: 2. Germline V CDR1 and CDR2: SGDLS, YYNGEE. The CDR3 region has the DNA TGTGCCAGCAGTGGGACAGGGAATGGCTACACCTTC. Translation: CASSGTGNGYTF.

This rearrangement joins TRBV3-1 (or the pseudogene TRBV3-2) to TRBJ1-1; weak D call: TRBD1 (6 bases). Germline CDR1 reads LGHDT; CDR2 reads YNNKEL (reference sequence). The CDR3 consists of 16 residues. The V end lost 0 bases, the J end lost 4 bases, and 15 bases lay between the germline ends. CDR3 in DNA: TGTGCCAGCAGCCAAGACCGCTGGGGGCTGGGCACTGAAGCTTTCTTT. Translation: CASSQDRWGLGTEAFF.

V usage is TRBV24-1 and J usage is TRBJ2-7, with D perhaps TRBD1 (6 bases). Looked up from germline, CDR1 is KGHDR and CDR2 is SFDVKD. V gave up 3 bases and J gave up 5 bases, with 13 bases separating them. This CDR3 region has 14 residues. This CDR3 reads CATSDHRVSNEQYF. For the CDR3, the DNA is TGTGCCACCAGTGATCACAGGGTTAGCAACGAGCAGTACTTC.